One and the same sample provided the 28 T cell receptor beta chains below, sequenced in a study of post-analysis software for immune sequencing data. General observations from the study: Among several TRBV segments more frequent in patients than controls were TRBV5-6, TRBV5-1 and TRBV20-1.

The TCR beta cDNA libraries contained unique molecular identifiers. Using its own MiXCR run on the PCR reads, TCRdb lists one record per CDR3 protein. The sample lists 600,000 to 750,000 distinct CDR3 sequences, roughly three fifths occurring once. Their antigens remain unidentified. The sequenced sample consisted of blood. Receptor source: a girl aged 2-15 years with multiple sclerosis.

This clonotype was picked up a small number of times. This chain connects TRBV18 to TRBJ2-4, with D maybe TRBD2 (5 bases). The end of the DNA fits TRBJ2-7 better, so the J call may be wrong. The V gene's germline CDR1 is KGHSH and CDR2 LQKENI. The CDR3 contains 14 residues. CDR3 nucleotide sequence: TGTGCCAGCTCCAAAGAAGTGGCCGGGGACGAGCAGTACTTC. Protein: CASSKEVAGDEQYF.

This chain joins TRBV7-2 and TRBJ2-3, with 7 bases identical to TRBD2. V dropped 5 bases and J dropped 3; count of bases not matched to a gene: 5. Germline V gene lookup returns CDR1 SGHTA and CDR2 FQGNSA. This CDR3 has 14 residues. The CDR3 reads CASSLREGTDTQYF. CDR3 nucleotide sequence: TGTGCCAGCAGCCTCAGGGAGGGGACAGATACGCAGTATTTT.

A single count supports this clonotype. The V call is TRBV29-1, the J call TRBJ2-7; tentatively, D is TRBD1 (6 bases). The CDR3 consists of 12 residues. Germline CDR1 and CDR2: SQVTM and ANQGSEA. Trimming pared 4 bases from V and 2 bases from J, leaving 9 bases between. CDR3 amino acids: CSVVDSPYEQYF. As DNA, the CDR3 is TGCAGCGTTGTGGACAGTCCCTACGAGCAGTACTTC.

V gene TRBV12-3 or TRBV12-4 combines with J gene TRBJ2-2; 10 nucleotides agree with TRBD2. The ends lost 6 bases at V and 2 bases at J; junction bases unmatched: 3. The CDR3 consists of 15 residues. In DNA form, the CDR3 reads TGTGCCAGCAGCGGACTAGCGGTCAACACCGGGGAGCTGTTTTTT. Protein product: CASSGLAVNTGELFF.

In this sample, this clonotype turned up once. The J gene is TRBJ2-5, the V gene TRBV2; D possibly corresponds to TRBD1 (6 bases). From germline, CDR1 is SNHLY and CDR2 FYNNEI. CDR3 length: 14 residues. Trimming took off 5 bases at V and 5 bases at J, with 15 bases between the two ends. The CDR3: CASSFEQGPETQYF. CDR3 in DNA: TGTGCCAGCAGTTTTGAACAGGGTCCCGAGACCCAGTACTTC. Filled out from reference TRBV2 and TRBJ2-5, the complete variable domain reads EPEVTQTPSHQVTQMGQEVILRCVPISNHLYFYWYRQILGQKVEFLVSFYNNEISEKSEIFDDQFSVERPDGSNFTLKIRSTKLEDSAMYFCASSFEQGPETQYFGPGTRLLVL.

CDR3 region: CAITAGGSGANVLTF. The CDR3 coding sequence is TGTGCCATCACCGCGGGGGGCTCTGGGGCCAACGTCCTGACTTTC. The chain employs TRBV10-3 and TRBJ2-6; TRBD2 matches at 8 bases. The V segment lost 7 bases and the J segment 0 bases; nucleotides outside the gene matches: 2. Germline values: CDR1 ENHRY, CDR2 SYGVKD. This CDR3 is built from 15 residues.

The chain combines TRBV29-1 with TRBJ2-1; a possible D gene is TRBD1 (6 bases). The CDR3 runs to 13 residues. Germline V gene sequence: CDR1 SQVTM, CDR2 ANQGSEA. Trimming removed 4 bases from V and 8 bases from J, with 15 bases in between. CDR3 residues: CSVVEQGPHEQFF. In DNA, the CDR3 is TGCAGCGTTGTAGAACAGGGCCCCCATGAGCAGTTCTTC.

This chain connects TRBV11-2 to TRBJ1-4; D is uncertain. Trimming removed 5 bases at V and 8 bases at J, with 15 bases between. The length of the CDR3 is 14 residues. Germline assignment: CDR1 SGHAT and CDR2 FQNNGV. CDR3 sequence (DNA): TGTGCCAGCAGCGCACGACGGCCGGCGGAAAAACTGTTTTTT. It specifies CASSARRPAEKLFF.

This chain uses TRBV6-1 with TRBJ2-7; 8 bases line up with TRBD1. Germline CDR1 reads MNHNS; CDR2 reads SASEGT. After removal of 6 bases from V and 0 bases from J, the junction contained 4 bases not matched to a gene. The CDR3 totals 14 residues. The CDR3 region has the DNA TGTGCCAGCAGATGGACAGGGTCCTCCTACGAGCAGTACTTC. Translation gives CASRWTGSSYEQYF.

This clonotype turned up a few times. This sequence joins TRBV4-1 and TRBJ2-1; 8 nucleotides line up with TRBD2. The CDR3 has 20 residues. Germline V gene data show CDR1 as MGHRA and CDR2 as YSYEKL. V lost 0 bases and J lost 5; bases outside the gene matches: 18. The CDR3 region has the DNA TGCGCCAGCAGCCAAGATCCCGGGACTAGTACCTCTCTGGGGAACAATGAGCAGTTCTTC. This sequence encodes CASSQDPGTSTSLGNNEQFF.

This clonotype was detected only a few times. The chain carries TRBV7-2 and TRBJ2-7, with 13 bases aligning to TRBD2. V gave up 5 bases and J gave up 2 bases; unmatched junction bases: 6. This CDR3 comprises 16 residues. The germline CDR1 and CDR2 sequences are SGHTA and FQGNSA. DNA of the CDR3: TGTGCCAGCAGCCTTGGACTAGCGGGAGTCACCTACGAGCAGTACTTC. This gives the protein CASSLGLAGVTYEQYF.

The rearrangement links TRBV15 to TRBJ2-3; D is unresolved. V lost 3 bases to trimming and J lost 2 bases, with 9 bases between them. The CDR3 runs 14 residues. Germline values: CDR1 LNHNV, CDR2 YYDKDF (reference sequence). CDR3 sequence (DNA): TGTGCCACCAGCAGGGACGGGCTCACAGATACGCAGTATTTT. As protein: CATSRDGLTDTQYF.

CDR3 bases: TGCGCCAGCAGCCAAGATCCTACCTCCTACAATGAGCAGTTCTTC. This translates into CASSQDPTSYNEQFF. The chain joins TRBV4-1 to TRBJ2-1; D unclear. Per the germline V gene, CDR1 is MGHRA and CDR2 is YSYEKL. This CDR3 has 15 residues. V lost 0 bases, J lost 0 bases, and 6 bases lay in between.

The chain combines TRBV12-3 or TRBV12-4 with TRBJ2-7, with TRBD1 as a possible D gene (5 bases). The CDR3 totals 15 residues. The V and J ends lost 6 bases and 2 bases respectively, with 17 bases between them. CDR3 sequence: CASSSRAQGTYEQYF. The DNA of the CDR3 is TGTGCCAGCAGCTCCCGGGCCCAGGGCACCTACGAGCAGTACTTC.

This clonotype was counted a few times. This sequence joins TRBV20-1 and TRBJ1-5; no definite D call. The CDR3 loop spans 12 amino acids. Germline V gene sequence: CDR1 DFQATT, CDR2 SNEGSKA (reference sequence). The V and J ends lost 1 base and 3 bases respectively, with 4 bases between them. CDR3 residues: CSARGDNQPQHF. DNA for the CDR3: TGCAGTGCTAGAGGGGACAATCAGCCCCAGCATTTT.

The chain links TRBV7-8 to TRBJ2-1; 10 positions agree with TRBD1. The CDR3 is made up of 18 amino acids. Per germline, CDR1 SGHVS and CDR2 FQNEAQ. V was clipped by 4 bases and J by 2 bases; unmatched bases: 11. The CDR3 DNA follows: TGTGCCAGCAGCTCGCTTATAGGCGGGACAGGGGCCTACAATGAGCAGTTCTTC. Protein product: CASSSLIGGTGAYNEQFF.

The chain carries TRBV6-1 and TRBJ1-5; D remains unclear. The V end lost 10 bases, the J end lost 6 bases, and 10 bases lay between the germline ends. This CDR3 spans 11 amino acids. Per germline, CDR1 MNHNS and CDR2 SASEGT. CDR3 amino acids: CATGEVQPQHF. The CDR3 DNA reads TGTGCCACCGGGGAGGTTCAGCCCCAGCATTTT.

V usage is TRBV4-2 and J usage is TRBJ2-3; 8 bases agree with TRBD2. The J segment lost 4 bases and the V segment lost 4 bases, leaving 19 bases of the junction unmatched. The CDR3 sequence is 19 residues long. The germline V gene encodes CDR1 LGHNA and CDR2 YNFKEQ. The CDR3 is CASSLTVPITGGLADTQYF. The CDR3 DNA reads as TGTGCCAGCAGCCTTACCGTCCCGATAACGGGGGGGCTGGCAGATACGCAGTATTTT.

CDR3 amino acids: CSGRLAGVSYEQYF. Here the CDR3 DNA reads TGCAGTGGCAGACTAGCGGGTGTCTCCTACGAGCAGTACTTC. The chain combines TRBV20-1 with TRBJ2-7; 10 bases line up with TRBD2. Germline assignment: CDR1 DFQATT and CDR2 SNEGSKA (reference sequence). The CDR3 length is 14 residues. V trimming: 7 bases; J trimming: 0 bases; junction bases outside the gene matches: 6.

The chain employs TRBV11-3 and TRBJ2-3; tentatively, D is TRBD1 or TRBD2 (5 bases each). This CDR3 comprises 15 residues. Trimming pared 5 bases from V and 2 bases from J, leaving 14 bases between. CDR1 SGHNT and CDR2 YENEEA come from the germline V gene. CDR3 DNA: TGTGCCAGCAGCACAGGCAGGGAGTACACAGATACGCAGTATTTT. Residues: CASSTGREYTDTQYF.

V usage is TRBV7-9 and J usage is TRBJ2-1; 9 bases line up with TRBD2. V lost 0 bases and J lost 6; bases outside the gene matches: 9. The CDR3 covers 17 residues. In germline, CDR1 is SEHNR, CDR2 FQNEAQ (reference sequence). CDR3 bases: TGTGCCAGCAGCTTAGCTAGGGCTAGCGGGGAGATCAATGAGCAGTTCTTC. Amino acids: CASSLARASGEINEQFF.

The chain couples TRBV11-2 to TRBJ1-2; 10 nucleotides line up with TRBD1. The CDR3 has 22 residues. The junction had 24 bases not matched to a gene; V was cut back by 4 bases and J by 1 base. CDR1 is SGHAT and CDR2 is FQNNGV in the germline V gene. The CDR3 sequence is CASSWVTGGARPILSLNYGYTF. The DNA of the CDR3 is TGTGCCAGCAGCTGGGTGACAGGGGGCGCGAGACCGATCCTGAGTCTTAACTATGGCTACACCTTC. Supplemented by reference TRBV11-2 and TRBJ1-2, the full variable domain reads EAGVAQSPRYKIIEKRQSVAFWCNPISGHATLYWYQQILGQGPKLLIQFQNNGVVDDSQLPKDRFSAERLKGVDSTLKIQPAKLEDSAVYLCASSWVTGGARPILSLNYGYTFGSGTRLTVV.

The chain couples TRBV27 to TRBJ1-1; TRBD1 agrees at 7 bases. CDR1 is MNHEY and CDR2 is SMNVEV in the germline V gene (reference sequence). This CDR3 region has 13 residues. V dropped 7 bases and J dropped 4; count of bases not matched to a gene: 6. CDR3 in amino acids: CASKITGATEAFF. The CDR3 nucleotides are TGTGCCAGCAAGATTACAGGGGCCACTGAAGCTTTCTTT.

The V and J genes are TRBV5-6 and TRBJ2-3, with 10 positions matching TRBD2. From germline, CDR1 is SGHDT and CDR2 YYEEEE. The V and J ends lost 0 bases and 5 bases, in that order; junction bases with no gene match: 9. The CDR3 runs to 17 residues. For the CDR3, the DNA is TGTGCCAGCAGCTTGGTTGGAACTAGCGGGGTAGGAGATACGCAGTATTTT. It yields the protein CASSLVGTSGVGDTQYF.

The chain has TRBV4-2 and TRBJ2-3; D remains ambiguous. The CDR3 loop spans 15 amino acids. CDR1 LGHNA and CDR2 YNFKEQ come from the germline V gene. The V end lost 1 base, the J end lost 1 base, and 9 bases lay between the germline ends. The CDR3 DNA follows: TGTGCCAGCAGCCAAGGAGCCGAGGGCACAGATACGCAGTATTTT. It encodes CASSQGAEGTDTQYF.

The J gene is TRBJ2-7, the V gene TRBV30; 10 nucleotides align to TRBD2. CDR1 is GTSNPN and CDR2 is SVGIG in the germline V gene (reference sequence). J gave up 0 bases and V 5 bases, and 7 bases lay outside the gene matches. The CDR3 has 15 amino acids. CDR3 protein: CAWSSAGGFSYEQYF. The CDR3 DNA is TGTGCCTGGTCCTCAGCGGGAGGGTTCTCCTACGAGCAGTACTTC. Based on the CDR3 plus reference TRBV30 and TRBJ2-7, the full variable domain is SQTIHQWPATLVQPVGSPLSLECTVEGTSNPNLYWYRQAAGRGLQLLFYSVGIGQISSEVPQNLSASRPQDRQFILSSKKLLLSDSGFYLCAWSSAGGFSYEQYFGPGTRLTVT.

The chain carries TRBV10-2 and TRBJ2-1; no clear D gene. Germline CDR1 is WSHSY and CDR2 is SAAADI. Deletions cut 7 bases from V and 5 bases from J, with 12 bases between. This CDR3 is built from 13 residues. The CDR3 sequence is CASMGNGNNEQFF. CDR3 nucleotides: TGCGCCAGCATGGGAAATGGAAACAATGAGCAGTTCTTC.

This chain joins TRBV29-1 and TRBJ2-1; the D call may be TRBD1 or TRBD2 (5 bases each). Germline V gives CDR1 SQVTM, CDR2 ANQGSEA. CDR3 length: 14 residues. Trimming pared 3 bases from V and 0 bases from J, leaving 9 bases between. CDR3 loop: CSVDSGLSYNEQFF. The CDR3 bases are TGCAGCGTTGACTCGGGGCTCTCCTACAATGAGCAGTTCTTC.